This T cell receptor beta chain was obtained from a study of PD-1 blockade in classical Hodgkin lymphoma. General study results and limits: Exclusion covered patients beginning nivolumab under 1 year post-ASCT. Lower baseline TCR diversity marked trial partial responders and progressors.

As regards this clone: Its target is unknown.

Time point denoted: cycle 4 day 1 (C4D1), after five to seven weeks of nivolumab. In every patient, relapse followed autologous stem cell transplantation, while exposure to brentuximab vedotin differed. Sequencing was performed with immunoSEQ multiplex PCR; in TCRdb, only in-frame clones are kept and a portion is missing. The sample lists approximately 20,000 clones, roughly three quarters occurring once. Sequences were derived from peripheral blood mononuclear cells (PBMCs), sampled before the fourth cycle of nivolumab. This TCR was recovered from a human donor with classical Hodgkin lymphoma.

The CDR3 DNA is TGTGCCAGCATCCCTGGCGGGGGGAATCAGCCCCAGCATTTT. Translation gives CASIPGGGNQPQHF. The chain links TRBV28 to TRBJ1-5; D might be TRBD1 (5 bases). V was cut by 7 bases and J by 4 bases, with 14 bases left in between. The CDR3 covers 14 residues. Germline values: CDR1 MDHEN, CDR2 SYDVKM.